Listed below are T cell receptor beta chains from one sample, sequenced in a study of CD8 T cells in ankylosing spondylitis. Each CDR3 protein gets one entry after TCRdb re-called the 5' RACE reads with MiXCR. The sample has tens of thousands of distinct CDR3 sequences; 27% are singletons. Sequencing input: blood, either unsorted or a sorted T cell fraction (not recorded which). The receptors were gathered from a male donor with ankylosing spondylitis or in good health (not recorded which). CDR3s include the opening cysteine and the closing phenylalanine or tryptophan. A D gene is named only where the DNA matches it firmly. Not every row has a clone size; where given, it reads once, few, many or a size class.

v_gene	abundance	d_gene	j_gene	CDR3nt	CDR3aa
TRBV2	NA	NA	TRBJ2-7	TGTGCCAGCTCAGGGCCCCTCGGATTTGTTATCTACGAGCAGTACTTC	CASSGPLGFVIYEQYF
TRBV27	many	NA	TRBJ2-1	TGTGCCAGCAGTTTCCCGGGAAATGAGCAGTTCTTC	CASSFPGNEQFF
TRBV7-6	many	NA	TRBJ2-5	TGTGCCAGCAGCCCAGACTACGCACTAGAGACCCAGTACTTC	CASSPDYALETQYF
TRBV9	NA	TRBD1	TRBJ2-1	TGTGCCAGCAGCTCCGACAGGGTATTAATCTTC	CASSSDRVLIF
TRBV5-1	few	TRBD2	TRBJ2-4	TGCGCCAGCAGCGGGCTAGCGGGAGACATTCAGTACTTC	CASSGLAGDIQYF
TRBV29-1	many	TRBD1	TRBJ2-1	TGCAGCGCGACCGGACAGGACAATGAGCAGTTCTTC	CSATGQDNEQFF
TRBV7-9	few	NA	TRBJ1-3	TGTGCCAGCAAACATAGCTCTGGAAACACCATATATTTT	CASKHSSGNTIYF
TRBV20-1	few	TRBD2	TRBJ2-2	TGCAGTGCTAGGGGACTAGCGGCGAACACCGGGGAGCTGTTTTTT	CSARGLAANTGELFF
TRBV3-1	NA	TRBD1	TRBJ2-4	TGTGCCAGCAGCAGACAGGGTGTAGACATTCAGTACTTC	CASSRQGVDIQYF
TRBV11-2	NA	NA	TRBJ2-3	TGTGCCAGCAGCACACGGACAGATACGCAGTATTTT	CASSTRTDTQYF
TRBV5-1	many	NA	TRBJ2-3	TGCGCCAGCAGCCAACCGGAAGCGGCAGATACGCAGTATTTT	CASSQPEAADTQYF
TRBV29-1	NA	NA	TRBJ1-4	TGCAGCGTTAGTTTGCGAGAAAAACTGTTTTTT	CSVSLREKLFF
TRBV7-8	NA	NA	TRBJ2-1	TGTGCCAGCAGCTTAAGTCCCTCCTACAATGAGCAGTTCTTC	CASSLSPSYNEQFF
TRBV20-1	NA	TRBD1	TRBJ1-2	TGCAGTGCCAGAAAAACAGGGGGTTATGGCTACACCTTC	CSARKTGGYGYTF
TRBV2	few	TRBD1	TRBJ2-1	TGTGCCAGCAAACAACAGGGGTATGAGCAGTTCTTC	CASKQQGYEQFF
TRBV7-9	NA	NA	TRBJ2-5	TGTGCCAGCAGCGGGGACATTGAGACCCAGTACTTC	CASSGDIETQYF
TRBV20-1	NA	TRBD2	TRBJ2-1	TGCAGTGCCCTCGGGGCAAGTCTAGCGGGTCGGAATGAGCAGTTCTTC	CSALGASLAGRNEQFF
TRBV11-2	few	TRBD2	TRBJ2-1	TGTGCCAGCAGCTTAGAACTAGCGGGAGGGTGGCAGTTCTTC	CASSLELAGGWQFF
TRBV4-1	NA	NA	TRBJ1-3	TGCGCCAGCAGCATGGACAGACCTCTTTCGGGAAACACCATATATTTT	CASSMDRPLSGNTIYF
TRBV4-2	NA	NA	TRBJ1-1	TGTGCCAGCAGCCAAGGTGGGGGGAACACTGAAGCTTTCTTT	CASSQGGGNTEAFF
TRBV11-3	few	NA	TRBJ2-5	TGTGCCAGCAGCTTAAGTCTCCAGGAGACCCAGTACTTC	CASSLSLQETQYF
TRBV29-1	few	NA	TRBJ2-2	TGCAGCGTTGAGCAGGGCTCGGGGGAGCTGTTTTTT	CSVEQGSGELFF
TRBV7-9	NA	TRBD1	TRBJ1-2	TGTGCCAGCAGCTTATGGTCCGGACAGGGGTCGCGGGGCTACACCTTC	CASSLWSGQGSRGYTF
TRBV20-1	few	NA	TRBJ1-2	TGCAGTGCTAGATCGAAGGGAAGGGTTTTGAGTGGCTACACCTTC	CSARSKGRVLSGYTF
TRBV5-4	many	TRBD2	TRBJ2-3	TGTGCCAGCAGCCTGGGGTGGGGGGGACGAGGAGACAAAGTAGATACGCAGTATTTT	CASSLGWGGRGDKVDTQYF
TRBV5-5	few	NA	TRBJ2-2	TGTGCCAGCAGCCGACAGTGGGGCACCGGGGAGCTGTTTTTT	CASSRQWGTGELFF
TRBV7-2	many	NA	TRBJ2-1	TGTGCCAGCAGCTTAGCGGGTCTCTCCTACAATGAGCAGTTCTTC	CASSLAGLSYNEQFF